This is a list of T cell receptor beta chains from one sample in a study of blood T cell repertoires in COVID-19. Measured with immunoSEQ multiplex PCR; TCRdb has only the in-frame clones, and not every one. The repertoire holds around 150,000 clones, with about 80% as singletons. The material sequenced was peripheral blood. The receptors originated from a woman older than 75 with acute or convalescent COVID-19. Both conserved end residues are part of each CDR3. Fields, in order: V gene, J gene, clone size, D gene, CDR3 protein, CDR3 DNA. The D gene is left open where the match is weak. Size tells how often a clone was seen (once, few, many) or the class of an expanded clone, and some rows leave it out.

>TRBV9|TRBJ2-3|.|TRBD2
CASSVSQLSGRATDTQYF
TGTGCCAGCAGCGTAAGTCAACTTAGCGGGAGGGCCACAGATACGCAGTATTTT
>TRBV2|TRBJ1-6|.|TRBD1
CASNADRVGSPLHF
TGTGCCAGCAACGCGGACAGGGTGGGTTCACCCCTCCACTTT
>TRBV19|TRBJ1-6|.|.
CASTFDRLGGSPLHF
TGTGCCAGTACCTTTGACAGGCTTGGAGGTTCACCCCTCCACTTT
>TRBV30|TRBJ1-2|.|TRBD1
CAWSVPRQGHHGYTF
TGTGCCTGGAGTGTCCCCCGACAGGGCCACCACGGCTACACCTTC
>TRBV19|TRBJ2-1|.|TRBD2
CASSIVAGGVEQFF
TGTGCCAGTAGTATTGTAGCGGGAGGAGTTGAGCAGTTCTTC
>TRBV19|TRBJ1-2|.|.
CASSIDQGSNYGYTF
TGTGCCAGTAGTATAGATCAGGGTTCAAACTATGGCTACACCTTC
>TRBV5-5|TRBJ2-2|.|.
CASSTRITGELFF
TGTGCCAGCAGCACCAGAATCACCGGGGAGCTGTTTTTT
>TRBV4-1|TRBJ2-1|once|.
CASSQEGANEQFF
TGCGCCAGCAGCCAAGAAGGGGCTAATGAGCAGTTCTTC
>TRBV27|TRBJ2-2|.|.
CASRRGRTGELFF
TGTGCCAGCAGAAGGGGTAGGACCGGGGAGCTGTTTTTT
>TRBV6-6|TRBJ2-2|few|TRBD1
CASTEQGAPTGELFF
TGTGCCAGCACCGAGCAGGGGGCGCCGACCGGGGAGCTGTTTTTT
>TRBV11-2|TRBJ2-5|.|TRBD2
CASRLAGVGETQYF
TGTGCCAGCAGATTAGCGGGAGTGGGGGAGACCCAGTACTTC
>TRBV27|TRBJ2-7|.|TRBD2
CASSFKSGRDNEQYF
TGTGCCAGCAGTTTCAAAAGCGGGAGGGACAACGAGCAGTACTTC
>TRBV5-4|TRBJ1-2|few|TRBD1
CASSLSLDRASYGYTF
TGTGCCAGCAGCTTGTCGCTGGACAGGGCCAGTTATGGCTACACCTTC
>TRBV25-1|TRBJ2-1|once|.
CASSVAGTDNEQFF
TGTGCCAGCAGTGTGGCGGGGACAGACAATGAGCAGTTCTTC
>TRBV6-6|TRBJ1-5|.|.
CASSYSQGNSNQPQHF
TGTGCCAGCAGTTACTCCCAGGGGAATAGCAATCAGCCCCAGCATTTT
>TRBV7-6|TRBJ2-7|.|.
CASSDPEREQYF
TGTGCCAGCAGCGACCCCGAGCGCGAGCAGTACTTC
>TRBV3-1/TRBV3-2|TRBJ2-3|.|.
CASGYGRDTQYF
TGTGCCAGCGGTTACGGTCGAGATACGCAGTATTTT
>TRBV23-1|TRBJ1-2|.|.
CASSHLGGYTF
TGCGCCAGCAGTCACCTCGGGGGCTACACCTTC
>TRBV3-1/TRBV3-2|TRBJ2-3|few|.
CASSFLGRLAPTDTQYF
TGTGCCAGCAGCTTCCTCGGTCGCCTAGCGCCCACAGATACGCAGTATTTT
>TRBV7-9|TRBJ1-1|.|.
CASSQNTEAFF
TGTGCCAGCAGCCAGAACACTGAAGCTTTCTTT
>TRBV15|TRBJ2-7|.|.
CATSAPEGVVEQYF
TGTGCCACCAGCGCCCCGGAGGGCGTCGTCGAGCAGTACTTC
>TRBV2|TRBJ2-2|few|TRBD1
CASSRDRGGTGELFF
TGTGCCAGCAGTAGGGACAGGGGAGGAACCGGGGAGCTGTTTTTT
>TRBV5-4|TRBJ1-2|.|.
CASSDDRGKRGYTF
TGTGCCAGCAGCGATGACCGAGGGAAGAGGGGCTACACCTTC
>TRBV10-3|TRBJ1-5|.|TRBD1
CAISGGQGGSSNQPQHF
TGTGCCATCAGTGGGGGACAGGGAGGTTCTAGCAATCAGCCCCAGCATTTT
>TRBV5-1|TRBJ1-5|.|.
CASSLGGGNQPQHF
TGCGCCAGCAGCTTGGGCGGGGGCAATCAGCCCCAGCATTTT
>TRBV4-1|TRBJ2-5|once|TRBD2
CASSQRSGTSGRAGETQYF
TGCGCCAGCAGCCAACGATCCGGGACTAGCGGGAGGGCAGGAGAGACCCAGTACTTC
>TRBV6-6|TRBJ1-1|few|.
CASGPGAMNTEAFF
TGTGCCAGCGGCCCGGGTGCAATGAACACTGAAGCTTTCTTT
>TRBV5-8|TRBJ1-3|.|.
CASSLNRRFAGNTIYF
TGTGCCAGCAGCTTAAACCGCAGATTCGCAGGAAACACCATATATTTT
>TRBV7-8|TRBJ2-2|.|TRBD1
CASSFAQRQGQTGELFF
TGTGCCAGCAGCTTTGCCCAACGACAGGGGCAAACCGGGGAGCTGTTTTTT
>TRBV7-2|TRBJ1-2|.|.
CASSSTGNGYTF
TGTGCCAGCAGCTCCACAGGGAATGGCTACACCTTC
>TRBV29-1|TRBJ1-1|.|TRBD1
CSVRTGGVTEAFF
TGCAGCGTTCGGACAGGGGGCGTCACTGAAGCTTTCTTT
>TRBV5-1|TRBJ2-2|.|.
CASSDLGSSGELFF
TGCGCCAGCAGCGATTTGGGCTCGAGCGGGGAGCTGTTTTTT
>TRBV10-3|TRBJ2-1|.|TRBD2
CAISESGGTRIF
TGTGCCATCAGTGAGTCCGGCGGGACTAGGATCTTC
>TRBV3-1/TRBV3-2|TRBJ1-1|.|TRBD1
CASSHGTGREAFF
TGTGCCAGCAGCCATGGGACAGGGCGTGAAGCTTTCTTT
>TRBV7-9|TRBJ2-7|few|.
CASRPSGGAYEQYF
TGTGCCAGCAGACCATCCGGGGGAGCCTACGAGCAGTACTTC
>TRBV9|TRBJ1-4|.|TRBD1
CASSGRGQANEKLFF
TGTGCCAGCAGCGGGAGGGGGCAGGCTAATGAAAAACTGTTTTTT
>TRBV6-2/TRBV6-3|TRBJ2-1|.|.
CASSYRANEQFF
TGTGCCAGCAGTTACAGAGCAAATGAGCAGTTCTTC
>TRBV2|TRBJ1-4|.|TRBD1
CASSGTGVEKLFF
TGTGCCAGCAGCGGGACAGGGGTTGAAAAACTGTTTTTT
>TRBV12-5|TRBJ1-4|.|TRBD1
CASGFTGGLAEKLFF
TGTGCTAGTGGTTTTACAGGGGGACTAGCTGAAAAACTGTTTTTT
>TRBV15|TRBJ2-2|.|.
CATSRDLALGTGELFF
TGTGCCACCAGCAGAGATCTAGCTCTGGGCACCGGGGAGCTGTTTTTT
>TRBV29-1|TRBJ2-1|.|TRBD2
CSVEGLAGDNEQFF
TGCAGCGTCGAAGGGCTAGCGGGAGACAATGAGCAGTTCTTC
>TRBV5-1|TRBJ1-4|once|TRBD1
CASSLGGGASSANEKLFF
TGCGCCAGCAGCTTAGGAGGGGGCGCAAGTTCAGCTAATGAAAAACTGTTTTTT
>TRBV5-6|TRBJ1-2|few|.
CASNWEGDYGYTF
TGTGCCAGCAACTGGGAGGGTGACTATGGCTACACCTTC
>TRBV19|TRBJ1-3|.|.
CASSIRGGLLSSGNTIYF
TGTGCCAGTAGTATCCGCGGGGGACTCCTTAGCTCTGGAAACACCATATATTTT
>TRBV5-1|TRBJ2-1|.|.
CASSLAVGSHNEQFF
TGCGCCAGCAGCTTGGCAGTAGGGAGCCACAATGAGCAGTTCTTC
>TRBV9|TRBJ2-7|.|TRBD2
CASSVAGTSGPSSYEQYF
TGTGCCAGCAGCGTAGCCGGGACTAGCGGACCGAGCTCCTACGAGCAGTACTTC
>TRBV7-2|TRBJ2-1|.|.
CASSLAGSSSAYNEQFF
TGTGCCAGCAGCTTAGCTGGCTCCTCCAGCGCCTACAATGAGCAGTTCTTC
>TRBV10-3|TRBJ2-1|.|TRBD1
CAIRDRIRQGWNEQFF
TGTGCCATCAGAGACCGAATTAGACAGGGGTGGAATGAGCAGTTCTTC
>TRBV14|TRBJ2-1|.|.
CASSYDYYNEQFF
TGTGCCAGCAGTTACGACTACTACAATGAGCAGTTCTTC
>TRBV27|TRBJ2-7|few|.
CASSEQEGYEQYF
TGTGCCAGCAGTGAGCAGGAGGGCTACGAGCAGTACTTC
>TRBV7-8|TRBJ2-5|.|TRBD1
CASSPETGTGGRETQYF
TGTGCCAGCAGCCCAGAAACCGGGACAGGGGGCAGAGAGACCCAGTACTTC
>TRBV5-1|TRBJ2-1|few|TRBD2
CASSTSGRRDNEQFF
TGCGCCAGCAGCACAAGCGGGAGGCGCGACAATGAGCAGTTCTTC
>TRBV24-1|TRBJ2-5|.|.
CATSDSRVETQYF
TGTGCCACCAGTGATTCCAGGGTTGAGACCCAGTACTTC
>TRBV5-8|TRBJ1-2|few|TRBD1
CASSRTGNYGYTF
TGTGCCAGCAGCCGGACAGGGAACTATGGCTACACCTTC